A selection of T cell receptor beta chains follows, all from one sample in a study of T cell changes during pregnancy in multiple sclerosis. Data came from immunoSEQ multiplex PCR; TCRdb stores just in-frame clones and leaves some out. Seen here are about 56,000 clones, around 91% observed once, and the top ten hold under 2%. This material consisted of peripheral blood, taken after pregnancy. Receptors originate from a female donor with multiple sclerosis, enrolled in a pregnancy study. CDR3s include the opening cysteine and the closing phenylalanine or tryptophan. D genes are given only for firm matches. The size field is filled for only some rows; it gives once, few, many or a size class.

clone_size | j_call | d_call | v_call | cdr3_nt | cdr3_aa
NA | TRBJ2-7 | NA | TRBV6-6 | TGTGCCAGCAGTTACGGAACTACCCTATACGAGCAGTACTTC | CASSYGTTLYEQYF
NA | TRBJ1-2 | NA | TRBV29-1 | TGCAGCGTGGGGGGGCGGAATTATGGCTACACCTTC | CSVGGRNYGYTF
NA | TRBJ2-6 | TRBD1 | TRBV11-2 | TGTGCCAGCAGCCCAAACTGGGGACAGCGTTCTGGGGCCAACGTCCTGACTTTC | CASSPNWGQRSGANVLTF
NA | TRBJ1-1 | TRBD1 | TRBV11-2 | TGTGCCAGCAGCTTTGACAGGGGCAATATTGAAGCTTTCTTT | CASSFDRGNIEAFF
NA | TRBJ2-1 | TRBD1 | TRBV7-6 | TGTGCCAGTCTCCAGGGGGCCTCCAATGAGCAGTTCTTC | CASLQGASNEQFF
NA | TRBJ2-5 | TRBD2 | TRBV11-2 | TGTGCCAGCAGCTACTGGGGGGGAGAGACCCAGTACTTC | CASSYWGGETQYF
NA | TRBJ1-3 | NA | TRBV30 | TGTGCCTGGGCCCTCGCGGGGAGAACTGGAAACACCATATATTTT | CAWALAGRTGNTIYF
NA | TRBJ1-2 | NA | TRBV19 | TGTGCCAGTAGTTTGGACAGACTCTCCTATGGCTACACCTTC | CASSLDRLSYGYTF
NA | TRBJ2-3 | TRBD1 | TRBV10-3 | TGTGCCATCAGTGAGTCGACAGGGACAGATACGCAGTATTTT | CAISESTGTDTQYF
NA | TRBJ2-2 | NA | TRBV30 | TGTGCCTCGAAAATGGGCAGCAAGGACACCGGGGAGCTGTTTTTT | CASKMGSKDTGELFF
NA | TRBJ2-4 | NA | TRBV19 | TGTGCCAGTAGTATAGGATCTTCGTGGCAGAACCTAGCCAAAAACATTCAGTACTTC | CASSIGSSWQNLAKNIQYF
NA | TRBJ2-1 | NA | TRBV27 | TGTGCCAGCAGTTCTTCCTATGAGCAGTTCTTC | CASSSSYEQFF
NA | TRBJ2-3 | TRBD2 | TRBV27 | TGTGCCAGCAACAAATTGATAGCGGGGGGCACAGATACGCAGTATTTT | CASNKLIAGGTDTQYF
NA | TRBJ1-5 | TRBD1 | TRBV7-2 | TGTGCCAGCAGCGCCGGACAGGGAAGAAATCAGCCCCAGCATTTT | CASSAGQGRNQPQHF
NA | TRBJ2-7 | TRBD2 | TRBV29-1 | TGCAGCGTTGAGGTCTATCGACTAGCGGGGGGCCCTTACTCCTACGAGCAGTACTTC | CSVEVYRLAGGPYSYEQYF
medium-sized | TRBJ2-1 | TRBD1 | TRBV7-3 | TGTGCCAGCAGCTGGGGGACAGGGAACAATGAGCAGTTCTTC | CASSWGTGNNEQFF
NA | TRBJ1-2 | TRBD1 | TRBV2 | TGTGCCAGCAGCATCGGACAGGGGAGCAACTATGGCTACACCTTC | CASSIGQGSNYGYTF
NA | TRBJ1-5 | NA | TRBV4-1 | TGCGCCAGCAGCCAAGAAGGGACAAAAGGTCAGCCCCAGCATTTT | CASSQEGTKGQPQHF
few | TRBJ1-5 | NA | TRBV9 | TGTGCCAGGGATAGGGGATATCAGCCCCAGCATTTT | CARDRGYQPQHF
NA | TRBJ1-2 | TRBD1 | TRBV2 | TGTGCCAGCAGGGGGGTAGTAAGGGGGCTGAACTATGGCTACACCTTC | CASRGVVRGLNYGYTF
NA | TRBJ1-2 | NA | TRBV29-1 | TGCAGCGTTGACGCTTATTTGGAGGGGGGCTACACCTTC | CSVDAYLEGGYTF
NA | TRBJ2-1 | TRBD1 | TRBV10-3 | TGTGCCATCAGTGAGTTCCGGGACAGCCCCTACAATGAGCAGTTCTTC | CAISEFRDSPYNEQFF
NA | TRBJ2-1 | TRBD2 | TRBV9 | TGTGCCAGCAGCTCGCCTAGCGGCCTGAAGTACAATGAGCAGTTCTTC | CASSSPSGLKYNEQFF
NA | TRBJ1-1 | NA | TRBV30 | TGTGCCTGGAGTGCACTGACAGAGGTGGTTTTCTTT | CAWSALTEVVFF
NA | TRBJ2-1 | NA | TRBV2 | TGTGCCAGCAGCGCCATCGGTACGGGACTCAATGAGCAGTTCTTC | CASSAIGTGLNEQFF
NA | TRBJ2-2 | NA | TRBV9 | TGTGCCAGCAGCGTATGGGCACAGGGAGCCGGGGAGCTGTTTTTT | CASSVWAQGAGELFF
NA | TRBJ1-1 | NA | TRBV7-9 | TGTGCCAGCAGCTTAGGAGCCGGGACTGAAGCTTTCTTT | CASSLGAGTEAFF
NA | TRBJ2-1 | TRBD2 | TRBV27 | TGTGCCAGCAGTGTACCTGGACTAGCGGGGGATCCGGAGTTCTTC | CASSVPGLAGDPEFF
NA | TRBJ1-1 | NA | TRBV6-1 | TGTGCCAGCAGAGTTTACAGGGCTAACACTGAAGCTTTCTTT | CASRVYRANTEAFF
NA | TRBJ1-5 | NA | TRBV30 | TGTGCCTGGAGTGATGGAGTTTTTAGCAATCAGCCCCAGCATTTT | CAWSDGVFSNQPQHF
NA | TRBJ1-4 | NA | TRBV4-3 | TGCGCCAGCAGCCAAGGTCGGGCAGGGGCCAATGAAAAACTGTTTTTT | CASSQGRAGANEKLFF
once | TRBJ1-5 | TRBD1 | TRBV4-3 | TGCGCCAGCAGCCAGGATCGACAGGGAAGTCAGCCCCAGCATTTT | CASSQDRQGSQPQHF
few | TRBJ1-3 | NA | TRBV19 | TGTGCCAGTAGTATCGTTGCCAGTGGAAACACCATATATTTT | CASSIVASGNTIYF
NA | TRBJ2-2 | TRBD2 | TRBV25-1 | TGTGCCAGCAGTCCCCTACTAGCGGCTAACACCGGGGAGCTGTTTTTT | CASSPLLAANTGELFF
NA | TRBJ1-2 | TRBD1 | TRBV6-4 | TGTGCCAGCAGTCGGGACAGGGAGGCCCCCTATGGCTACACCTTC | CASSRDREAPYGYTF
NA | TRBJ2-2 | TRBD2 | TRBV5-5 | TGTGCCAGCAGCCGTATTAGCGGGGGGGCCGCCGGGGAGCTGTTTTTT | CASSRISGGAAGELFF
NA | TRBJ1-1 | NA | TRBV21-1 | TGTGCCAGCAGCAGCCCGGACAGGAGCCGTGGAGCTTTCTTT | CASSSPDRSRGAFF
NA | TRBJ1-5 | NA | TRBV30 | TGTGCCTGGAGTGTAGGGGCGAATAGCAATCAGCCCCAGCATTTT | CAWSVGANSNQPQHF
NA | TRBJ2-7 | TRBD1 | TRBV5-5 | TGTGCCAGCAGCTTAGGGACAGGGAGCTCCTACGAGCAGTACTTC | CASSLGTGSSYEQYF
NA | TRBJ2-7 | TRBD2 | TRBV6-6 | TGTGCCAGCAGTGAGACTAGCGGGGGGGCCTACGAGCAGTACTTC | CASSETSGGAYEQYF
NA | TRBJ2-3 | TRBD2 | TRBV5-1 | TGCGCCAGCAGCGAGACTAGCGGGACTTACACAGATACGCAGTATTTT | CASSETSGTYTDTQYF